The source of this TCR beta chain is a study of beta chain features in type 1 diabetes. The CDR3 consists of 15 residues. V was trimmed by 1 base and J by 10 bases, leaving 20 bases between them. From germline, CDR1 is SGHRS and CDR2 YFSETQ. This clone was seen a few times. TCRB transcripts that were expressed got sequenced, as all of the isolated RNA had been reverse transcribed. Method: immunoSEQ multiplex PCR; TCRdb's copy keeps in-frame clones and lacks some. Among 400,000 to 450,000 clones listed, roughly 14% were seen once. The rearrangement uses TRBV5-1 and TRBJ1-1; D is unclear. The sample comprised naive CD4+ T cells from blood. The receptor was isolated from a man between 25 and 39 years old in good health. The DNA for the CDR3 is TGCGCCAGCAGCTTGTCAGAATCGGTGGCTCGGGGAGCTTTCTTT. It codes for CASSLSESVARGAFF.